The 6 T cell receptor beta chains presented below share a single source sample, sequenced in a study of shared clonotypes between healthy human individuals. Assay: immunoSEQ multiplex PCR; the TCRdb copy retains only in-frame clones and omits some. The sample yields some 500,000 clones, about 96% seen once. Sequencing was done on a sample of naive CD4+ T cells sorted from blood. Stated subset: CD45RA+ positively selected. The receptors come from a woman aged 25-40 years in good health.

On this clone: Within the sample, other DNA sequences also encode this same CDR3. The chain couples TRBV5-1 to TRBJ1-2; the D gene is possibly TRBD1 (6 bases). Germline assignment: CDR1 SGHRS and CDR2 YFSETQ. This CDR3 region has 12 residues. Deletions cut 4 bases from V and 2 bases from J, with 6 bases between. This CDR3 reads CASSQGNYGYTF. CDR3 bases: TGCGCCAGCAGCCAGGGGAACTATGGCTACACCTTC.

CDR3 DNA: TGTGCCAGCAGCCTTGCAGACGTAGGGTTTAGGTCGGACACTGAAGCTTTCTTT. Translating it yields CASSLADVGFRSDTEAFF. The gene calls are TRBV14 and TRBJ1-1, with D uncertain. Trimming took 4 bases from V and 3 from J, leaving 24 bases between them. Germline values: CDR1 SGHDN, CDR2 FVKESK. The CDR3 consists of 18 residues.

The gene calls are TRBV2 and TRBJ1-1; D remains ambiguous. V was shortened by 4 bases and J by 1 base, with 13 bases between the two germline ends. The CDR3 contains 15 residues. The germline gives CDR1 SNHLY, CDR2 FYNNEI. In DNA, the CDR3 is TGTGCCAGCAGTGTGCGCGAAGGAGGGAACACTGAAGCTTTCTTT. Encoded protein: CASSVREGGNTEAFF.

Here the CDR3 reads CAWRRTSGRSDTQYF. CDR3 DNA sequence: TGTGCCTGGAGGAGAACTAGCGGGAGGTCAGATACGCAGTATTTT. The chain links TRBV30 to TRBJ2-3; 12 bases are shared with TRBD2. The V gene's germline CDR1 is GTSNPN and CDR2 SVGIG (reference sequence). The CDR3 runs to 15 residues. Losses at the gene ends were 3 bases for V and 4 bases for J; bases not matched to a gene: 5.

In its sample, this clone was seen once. CDR3 in DNA: TGTGCCAGTAGTATGACAGTCAATCAGCCCCAGCATTTT. Its protein is CASSMTVNQPQHF. The rearrangement links TRBV19 to TRBJ1-5; D possibly corresponds to TRBD1 (5 bases). Germline loops: CDR1 LNHDA, CDR2 SQIVND (reference sequence). V lost 3 bases, J lost 3 bases, and 6 bases lay in between. The CDR3 has 13 residues. The full variable domain, completed using reference TRBV19 and TRBJ1-5, is DGGITQSPKYLFRKEGQNVTLSCEQNLNHDAMYWYRQDPGQGLRLIYYSQIVNDFQKGDIAEGYSVSREKKESFPLTVTSAQKNPTAFYLCASSMTVNQPQHFGDGTRLSIL.

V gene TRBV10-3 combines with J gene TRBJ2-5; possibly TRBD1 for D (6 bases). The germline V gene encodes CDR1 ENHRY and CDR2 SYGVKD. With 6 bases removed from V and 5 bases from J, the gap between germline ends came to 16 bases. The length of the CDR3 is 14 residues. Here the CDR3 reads CAISPSTGRETQYF. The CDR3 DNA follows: TGTGCCATCAGCCCCTCCACAGGGCGGGAGACCCAGTACTTC.